The rows below give T cell receptor beta chains drawn from one sample of a study of T cell changes during pregnancy in multiple sclerosis. TCRdb's table, derived via immunoSEQ multiplex PCR, lists solely in-frame clones and lacks some. Found here are roughly 45,000 clones, about nine tenths of them singletons; the top ten hold under 1.5%. The material sequenced was CD4+ T cells from peripheral blood mononuclear cells, taken in the second trimester of pregnancy. These receptors all stem from a female donor with multiple sclerosis, enrolled in a pregnancy study. Each CDR3 is given with its conserved first and last residue. A D gene is named only where the DNA matches it firmly. Clone size, where shown, is once, few, many, or a class for clones that have expanded.

size: -; length: 14; J: TRBJ1-1; D: TRBD1; V: TRBV18; DNA: TGTGCCAGCTCCCCGGGACAGAGAAACACTGAAGCTTTCTTT; CDR3: CASSPGQRNTEAFF
size: -; length: 15; J: TRBJ2-5; D: -; V: TRBV11-2; DNA: TGTGCCAGCAGCTTATCACCTCGAATAGAGGAGACCCAGTACTTC; CDR3: CASSLSPRIEETQYF
size: -; length: 16; J: TRBJ2-1; D: TRBD2; V: TRBV7-8; DNA: TGTGCCAGCAGCTTAGGGCGGCTAGCGGGATGGGATGAGCAGTTCTTC; CDR3: CASSLGRLAGWDEQFF
size: -; length: 16; J: TRBJ1-1; D: TRBD1; V: TRBV5-4; DNA: TGTGCCAGCAGCTTGAGCCGGGACAGGAGGGGAACTGAAGCTTTCTTT; CDR3: CASSLSRDRRGTEAFF
size: few; length: 16; J: TRBJ2-1; D: -; V: TRBV5-1; DNA: TGCGCCAGCAGCTTTAAAGAGGTTCAGTCCTACAATGAGCAGTTCTTC; CDR3: CASSFKEVQSYNEQFF
size: -; length: 15; J: TRBJ2-2; D: -; V: TRBV28; DNA: TGTGCCAGCAGTTTGAGGCTACCGAACACCGGGGAGCTGTTTTTT; CDR3: CASSLRLPNTGELFF
size: -; length: 15; J: TRBJ2-2; D: -; V: TRBV11-3; DNA: TGTGCCAGCAGCATTGGAGGGCGGGACACCGGGGAGCTGTTTTTT; CDR3: CASSIGGRDTGELFF
size: -; length: 16; J: TRBJ2-2; D: TRBD1; V: TRBV28; DNA: TGTGCCAGCAGTTTACACCCACAGGGGTCGCCCGGGGAGCTGTTTTTT; CDR3: CASSLHPQGSPGELFF
size: -; length: 15; J: TRBJ2-7; D: TRBD1; V: TRBV29-1; DNA: TGCAGCGGCGGGCCCGGACAGGGAAGTATCCACGAGCAGTACTTC; CDR3: CSGGPGQGSIHEQYF
size: -; length: 17; J: TRBJ1-1; D: TRBD1; V: TRBV10-3; DNA: TGTGCCATCAGTGAGTTGAGACAGGGGGGGATGAACACTGAAGCTTTCTTT; CDR3: CAISELRQGGMNTEAFF
size: -; length: 13; J: TRBJ2-5; D: -; V: TRBV15; DNA: TGTGCCACCAGCAGAGACCCTCAAGAGACCCAGTACTTC; CDR3: CATSRDPQETQYF
size: -; length: 14; J: TRBJ1-1; D: -; V: TRBV19; DNA: TGTGCCAGTAGCCTGGGGGGAAAGGGTACTGAAGCTTTCTTT; CDR3: CASSLGGKGTEAFF
size: -; length: 15; J: TRBJ2-7; D: -; V: TRBV19; DNA: TGTGCCAGACAGGGTCTTGGCACTTCGGTTTACGAGCAGTACTTC; CDR3: CARQGLGTSVYEQYF
size: -; length: 18; J: TRBJ2-3; D: TRBD2; V: TRBV7-2; DNA: TGTGCCAGCAGCTTAGTGGGGACTAGCGGGACTAGCACAGATACGCAGTATTTT; CDR3: CASSLVGTSGTSTDTQYF
size: -; length: 19; J: TRBJ2-7; D: TRBD2; V: TRBV2; DNA: TGTGCCAGCAGTGAAGTACCGGGACTAGCGGGAGGGGGATCCTACGAGCAGTACTTC; CDR3: CASSEVPGLAGGGSYEQYF
size: -; length: 14; J: TRBJ2-7; D: TRBD1; V: TRBV28; DNA: TGTGCCAGCAGCGGACAGGGTTATGACTACGAGCAGTACTTC; CDR3: CASSGQGYDYEQYF
size: -; length: 13; J: TRBJ1-1; D: -; V: TRBV5-4; DNA: TGTGCCAGCAGCTTGGACGGGTTTACTGAAGCTTTCTTT; CDR3: CASSLDGFTEAFF
size: -; length: 19; J: TRBJ2-5; D: TRBD2; V: TRBV30; DNA: TGTGCCTGGAGTGTCACATATGGACTAGCGGGAGGGGGCTTGGAGACCCAGTACTTC; CDR3: CAWSVTYGLAGGGLETQYF
size: -; length: 15; J: TRBJ2-3; D: -; V: TRBV5-1; DNA: TGCGCCAGCAGCTTGGCTCTCGGGAACACAGATACGCAGTATTTT; CDR3: CASSLALGNTDTQYF
size: once; length: 17; J: TRBJ1-1; D: TRBD1; V: TRBV19; DNA: TGTGCCAGTAGTACCTGGGACAGGGGGCGGTCGGACACTGAAGCTTTCTTT; CDR3: CASSTWDRGRSDTEAFF
size: -; length: 11; J: TRBJ2-5; D: -; V: TRBV20-1; DNA: TGCAGTGCTAGAGTCGGAGAGACCCAGTACTTC; CDR3: CSARVGETQYF
size: -; length: 11; J: TRBJ2-7; D: -; V: TRBV28; DNA: TGTGCCAGCAGTTTCGAGAGCGAGCAGTACTTC; CDR3: CASSFESEQYF
size: -; length: 14; J: TRBJ1-5; D: -; V: TRBV4-2; DNA: TGTGCCAGCAGCCAAGATAGGGGGAATCAGCCCCAGCATTTT; CDR3: CASSQDRGNQPQHF
size: -; length: 13; J: TRBJ1-1; D: -; V: TRBV5-5; DNA: TGTGCCAGCGCCCTGGGGGGGAACACTGAAGCTTTCTTT; CDR3: CASALGGNTEAFF
size: -; length: 13; J: TRBJ1-2; D: TRBD1; V: TRBV5-4; DNA: TGTGCCAGCAGCGAGACAGGGTTGTATGGCTACACCTTC; CDR3: CASSETGLYGYTF
size: -; length: 15; J: TRBJ2-5; D: -; V: TRBV11-2; DNA: TGTGCCAGCAGCTTAGGTGAAGGGGGACGGGAGACCCAGTACTTC; CDR3: CASSLGEGGRETQYF
size: -; length: 13; J: TRBJ1-1; D: -; V: TRBV19; DNA: TGTGCCAGTAGTAAAGCGGGGAGAACTGAAGCTTTCTTT; CDR3: CASSKAGRTEAFF
size: -; length: 15; J: TRBJ1-2; D: TRBD1; V: TRBV7-8; DNA: TGTGCCAGCAGCATCCAGGGACAGGGGATCTATGGCTACACCTTC; CDR3: CASSIQGQGIYGYTF
size: -; length: 14; J: TRBJ1-5; D: TRBD1; V: TRBV28; DNA: TGTGCCAGCAGGAGGGACAGGGAGGGTCAGCCCCAGCATTTT; CDR3: CASRRDREGQPQHF
size: -; length: 16; J: TRBJ2-1; D: TRBD2; V: TRBV29-1; DNA: TGCAGCGTCCAACCACGAGGAACGGGAGGAGGGAATGAGCAGTTCTTC; CDR3: CSVQPRGTGGGNEQFF
size: -; length: 14; J: TRBJ1-2; D: TRBD1; V: TRBV5-6; DNA: TGTGCCAGCAGCGGACAGGGTACAAACTATGGCTACACCTTC; CDR3: CASSGQGTNYGYTF
size: -; length: 14; J: TRBJ2-5; D: TRBD2; V: TRBV6-5; DNA: TGTGCCAGCAGTACGGGACTAGCCCGGGAGACCCAGTACTTC; CDR3: CASSTGLARETQYF
size: -; length: 17; J: TRBJ2-2; D: TRBD2; V: TRBV9; DNA: TGTGCCAGCAGCGTCCGAGGGGGACTAGCGGACACCGGGGAGCTGTTTTTT; CDR3: CASSVRGGLADTGELFF
size: -; length: 13; J: TRBJ1-2; D: -; V: TRBV28; DNA: TGTGCCAGCACCGGAAGCGCCCTGGATGGCTACACCTTC; CDR3: CASTGSALDGYTF
size: -; length: 17; J: TRBJ2-1; D: TRBD2; V: TRBV10-3; DNA: TGTGCCATCAGTGATGGGACTAGCGGGAGGGTCTACAATGAGCAGTTCTTC; CDR3: CAISDGTSGRVYNEQFF
size: -; length: 15; J: TRBJ2-7; D: TRBD1; V: TRBV28; DNA: TGTGCCAGCAGTCCGCCGGGACAGGGTTTGTTGGAGCAGTACTTC; CDR3: CASSPPGQGLLEQYF